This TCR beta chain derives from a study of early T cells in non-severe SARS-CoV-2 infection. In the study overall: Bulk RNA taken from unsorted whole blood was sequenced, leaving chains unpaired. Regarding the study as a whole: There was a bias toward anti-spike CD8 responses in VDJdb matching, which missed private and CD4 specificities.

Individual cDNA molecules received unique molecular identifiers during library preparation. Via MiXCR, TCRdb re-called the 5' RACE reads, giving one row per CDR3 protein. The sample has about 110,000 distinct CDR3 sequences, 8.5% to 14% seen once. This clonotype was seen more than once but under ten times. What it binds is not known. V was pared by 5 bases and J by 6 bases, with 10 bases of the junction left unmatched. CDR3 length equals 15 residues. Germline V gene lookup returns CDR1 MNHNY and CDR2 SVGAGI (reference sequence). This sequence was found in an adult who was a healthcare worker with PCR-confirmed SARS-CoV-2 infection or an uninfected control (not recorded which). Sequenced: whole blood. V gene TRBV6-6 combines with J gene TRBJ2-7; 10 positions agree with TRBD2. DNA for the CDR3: TGTGCCAGCAGTCCCTTTCCCGGGACTAGCGCCGAGCAGTACTTC. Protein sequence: CASSPFPGTSAEQYF.